What follows are 27 T cell receptor beta chains derived from one specimen sequenced in a study of spatial heterogeneity in lung cancer. These receptors' antigens are unknown. Study-level points and caveats: Tumor mutation counts were tracked by expanded intratumoral alpha and beta TCR counts.

As to time point: sample taken at primary tumor resection. MiXCR, applied by TCRdb to the 5' RACE reads, yields one record per CDR3 protein. The sample yields more than 15,000 distinct CDR3 sequences, roughly 6% seen once. Source: lung tumor tissue, taken at surgery. The receptors here all came from a male donor with early-stage non-small cell lung cancer.

This clonotype was observed at least ten times. The rearrangement joins TRBV20-1 to TRBJ1-5, with D perhaps matching TRBD1 (6 bases). The germline V gene has CDR1 DFQATT and CDR2 SNEGSKA (reference sequence). The V end was cut by 6 bases, the J end by 0 bases, with 9 bases between. This CDR3 comprises 13 residues. CDR3 amino acids: CSAGGYSNQPQHF. CDR3 in DNA: TGCAGTGCAGGGGGGTATAGCAATCAGCCCCAGCATTTT.

The genes are TRBV6-6 and TRBJ2-1; 8 bases are a match to TRBD2. J was trimmed by 9 bases and V by 6 bases; bases with no gene match: 7. CDR1 is MNHNY and CDR2 is SVGAGI in the germline V gene (reference sequence). This CDR3 has 13 amino acids. CDR3 sequence: CASSSGGDTEQFF. The CDR3 region has the DNA TGTGCCAGCAGCTCGGGGGGGGACACTGAGCAGTTCTTC.

This clonotype was seen ten or more times. The chain is built from TRBV9 and TRBJ2-5; possibly TRBD1 for D (5 bases). The V and J ends lost 4 bases and 10 bases respectively, with 14 bases between them. CDR1 and CDR2 (germline): SGDLS, YYNGEE. The CDR3 runs 12 residues. CDR3 in amino acids: CASSSQDQGQYF. For the CDR3, the DNA is TGTGCCAGCAGCTCCCAGGACCAGGGCCAGTACTTC.

This clonotype was seen only a few times. This chain uses TRBV9 with TRBJ2-3; 8 nucleotides match TRBD1. The CDR3 is 15 residues long. The J segment lost 2 bases and the V segment lost 5 bases, leaving 7 bases of the junction unmatched. Germline CDR1 SGDLS, CDR2 YYNGEE. The CDR3 coding sequence is TGTGCCAGCAGGCCAGGGGGCTCCGCCACAGATACGCAGTATTTT. The encoded protein is CASRPGGSATDTQYF.

This clonotype was seen many times. The chain joins TRBV20-1 to TRBJ2-5; D assignment may be TRBD1 or TRBD2 (5 bases each). V was shortened by 0 bases and J by 1 base, with 6 bases between the two germline ends. The CDR3 totals 13 residues. The germline CDR1 and CDR2 sequences are DFQATT and SNEGSKA (reference sequence). CDR3 sequence reads: CSAREGVQETQYF. CDR3 nucleotide sequence: TGCAGTGCTAGAGAGGGGGTCCAAGAGACCCAGTACTTC.

The sample holds many counts of this clonotype. J is TRBJ2-3 and V is TRBV2; D possibly corresponds to TRBD2 (6 bases). Germline V CDR1 and CDR2: SNHLY, FYNNEI. The CDR3 is made up of 14 amino acids. The V gene lost 7 bases and the J gene lost 0 bases, with 11 bases spanning the gap. Written as DNA, the CDR3 is TGTGCCAGCAATGGGGACTGGAGCACAGATACGCAGTATTTT. The encoded protein is CASNGDWSTDTQYF.

This clonotype appeared a few times. J is TRBJ1-5 and V is TRBV20-1; D is possibly TRBD1 (5 bases). V lost 3 bases, J lost 6 bases, and 12 bases lay in between. Looked up from germline, CDR1 is DFQATT and CDR2 is SNEGSKA (reference sequence). CDR3 length: 13 amino acids. The CDR3 region is CSARIQGGQPQHF. The CDR3 DNA reads TGCAGTGCTAGGATTCAGGGCGGTCAGCCCCAGCATTTT.

This clonotype was counted ten times or more. This chain links TRBV18 with TRBJ2-1; 8 bases line up with TRBD1. The CDR3 extends over 12 amino acids. Trimming cost V 4 bases and J 16 bases; bases outside gene matches: 9. Germline V gene lookup returns CDR1 KGHSH and CDR2 LQKENI. In DNA, the CDR3 is TGTGCCAGCTCACGCCCTCAGGGGGCTAATTTCTTC. It yields the protein CASSRPQGANFF.

This clonotype is judged medium-sized (0.01 to 0.1%). The V call is TRBV20-1, the J call TRBJ2-7; TRBD1 matches at 12 bases. The CDR3 runs to 14 residues. J lost 5 bases, V lost 1 base, and 3 bases had no gene match. The germline V gene has CDR1 DFQATT and CDR2 SNEGSKA (reference sequence). The CDR3 protein is CSARVGQGAHEQYF. CDR3 coding DNA: TGCAGTGCTAGAGTGGGACAGGGGGCCCACGAGCAGTACTTC.

This clonotype was detected many times. This chain joins TRBV2 and TRBJ1-5, with D perhaps matching TRBD1 (5 bases). V dropped 4 bases and J dropped 1 base, with 8 bases sitting between them. The CDR3 consists of 14 residues. Germline V CDR1 and CDR2: SNHLY, FYNNEI. CDR3 sequence reads: CASSARQSNQPQHF. For the CDR3, the DNA is TGTGCCAGCAGTGCCCGACAGAGCAATCAGCCCCAGCATTTT. Full variable domain (missing parts from reference TRBV2 and TRBJ1-5): EPEVTQTPSHQVTQMGQEVILRCVPISNHLYFYWYRQILGQKVEFLVSFYNNEISEKSEIFDDQFSVERPDGSNFTLKIRSTKLEDSAMYFCASSARQSNQPQHFGDGTRLSIL.

This clonotype was observed at least ten times. CDR3 sequence reads: CASSGGTSYNEQFF. In DNA, the CDR3 is TGTGCCAGCAGCGGGGGGACTAGCTACAATGAGCAGTTCTTC. V usage is TRBV7-9 and J usage is TRBJ2-1, with 8 bases matching TRBD2. CDR1 is SEHNR and CDR2 is FQNEAQ in the germline V gene (reference sequence). CDR3 length: 14 amino acids. V lost 5 bases, J lost 3 bases, and 3 bases stayed unmatched.

This clonotype was observed many times. The chain combines TRBV7-9 with TRBJ1-3; no clear D. The V and J ends lost 8 bases and 0 bases respectively, with 8 bases between them. The CDR3 runs 13 residues. Per the germline V gene, CDR1 is SEHNR and CDR2 is FQNEAQ (reference sequence). CDR3 protein: CASLPSSGNTIYF. Here the CDR3 DNA reads TGTGCCAGCCTTCCAAGCTCTGGAAACACCATATATTTT.

In this sample, this clonotype turned up many times. The rearrangement joins TRBV19 to TRBJ2-6, with 8 bases aligning to TRBD2. V was clipped by 6 bases and J by 7 bases; unmatched bases: 11. This CDR3 has 16 amino acids. CDR1 LNHDA and CDR2 SQIVND come from the germline V gene (reference sequence). The CDR3 DNA reads TGTGCCAGTAGCTCCGCCCGACGGGGGGGAGCCAACGTCCTGACTTTC. Amino acid sequence: CASSSARRGGANVLTF.

This clonotype showed up many times. The gene calls are TRBV20-1 and TRBJ2-4; unclear D gene. V lost 1 base and J lost 0, with 10 bases in between. The CDR3 has 15 residues. Germline V CDR1 and CDR2: DFQATT, SNEGSKA (reference sequence). The CDR3 here is CSARGAVLAKNIQYF. The CDR3 bases are TGCAGTGCTAGAGGGGCAGTACTAGCCAAAAACATTCAGTACTTC.

This clonotype has at least ten counts. This chain links TRBV2 with TRBJ2-7, with D possibly being TRBD1 (6 bases). Germline CDR1 and CDR2: SNHLY and FYNNEI. There are 13 residues in the CDR3. V was shortened by 7 bases and J by 5 bases, with 15 bases between the two germline ends. CDR3 residues: CASMGPGQDEQYF. The DNA of the CDR3 is TGTGCCAGCATGGGGCCGGGACAAGACGAGCAGTACTTC.

This clonotype was counted at least ten times. The CDR3 bases are TGTGCCAGCTCATCCCCGACCGACAGGGCCTTTGAAGCTTTCTTT. Its protein is CASSSPTDRAFEAFF. The chain has TRBV18 and TRBJ1-1, with TRBD1 matching over 7 bases. From germline, CDR1 is KGHSH and CDR2 LQKENI. The CDR3 loop spans 15 amino acids. The junction had 13 bases not matched to a gene; V was cut back by 5 bases and J by 7 bases.

This clonotype was counted between two and nine times. The chain is built from TRBV7-9 and TRBJ2-1, with D possibly being TRBD2 (5 bases). The CDR3 contains 14 residues. The V gene's germline CDR1 is SEHNR and CDR2 FQNEAQ (reference sequence). V was pared by 5 bases and J by 4 bases, with 12 bases between. The CDR3 nucleotides are TGTGCCAGCAGCCATAAGGACTCTTACAATGAGCAGTTCTTC. It yields the protein CASSHKDSYNEQFF.

This clonotype was seen ten or more times. The chain recombines TRBV5-5 with TRBJ2-3; 8 bases fit TRBD1. Trimming removed 0 bases from V and 5 bases from J; junction bases left unmatched: 2. Germline assignment: CDR1 SGHKS and CDR2 YYEKEE (reference sequence). This CDR3 is built from 14 residues. The CDR3 is CASSLGQGQDTQYF. The CDR3 DNA reads as TGTGCCAGCAGCTTGGGACAGGGGCAAGATACGCAGTATTTT.

The chain joins TRBV10-3 to TRBJ2-3, with 8 bases that match TRBD2. The V and J ends lost 5 bases and 0 bases, in that order; junction bases with no gene match: 4. Germline V gives CDR1 ENHRY, CDR2 SYGVKD. The CDR3 sequence is 15 residues long. In nucleotides, the CDR3 is TGTGCCATCAGTCGGGAGGGACCTAGCACAGATACGCAGTATTTT. It yields the protein CAISREGPSTDTQYF.

This clonotype was found many times. The chain combines TRBV4-2 with TRBJ1-3, with D possibly being TRBD1 (5 bases). V lost 2 bases and J 0 bases, leaving 11 bases between the germline ends. CDR3 length: 16 amino acids. Germline-derived CDR1 and CDR2 are LGHNA and YNFKEQ. CDR3 in DNA: TGTGCCAGCAGCCAACCGGGACTGAGCTCTGGAAACACCATATATTTT. It yields the protein CASSQPGLSSGNTIYF.

This clonotype has at least ten counts. The gene calls are TRBV27 and TRBJ2-2; D call uncertain. This CDR3 is built from 13 residues. V was clipped by 6 bases and J by 0 bases, with 5 bases between them. CDR1 is MNHEY, CDR2 SMNVEV, per germline (reference sequence). As DNA, the CDR3 is TGTGCCAGCAGGGCAGCGAACACCGGGGAGCTGTTTTTT. Translating gives CASRAANTGELFF.

This clonotype was counted at least ten times. CDR3 in DNA: TGTGCCAGCAGTTACTCGCGGGGGTCAGGCAATGAGCAGTTCTTC. Amino acid sequence: CASSYSRGSGNEQFF. The rearrangement joins TRBV6-2 or TRBV6-3 to TRBJ2-1; 7 bases agree with TRBD2. The CDR3 sequence is 15 residues long. From germline, CDR1 is MNHEY and CDR2 SVGEGT. J gave up 6 bases and V 0 bases, and 5 bases lay outside the gene matches.

This clonotype showed up many times. The chain links TRBV25-1 to TRBJ2-5; D is possibly TRBD2 (6 bases). The CDR3 sequence is 14 residues long. Trimming removed 2 bases at V and 3 bases at J, with 10 bases between. CDR1 is MGHDK, CDR2 SYGVNS, per germline. The CDR3 coding sequence is TGTGCCAGCAGTGAAATAGGAGGGAAAGAGACCCAGTACTTC. Residues: CASSEIGGKETQYF. The whole variable domain, filled in from reference TRBV25-1 and TRBJ2-5, reads EADIYQTPRYLVIGTGKKITLECSQTMGHDKMYWYQQDPGMELHLIHYSYGVNSTEKGDLSSESTVSRIRTEHFPLTLESARPSHTSQYLCASSEIGGKETQYFGPGTRLLVL.

This clonotype occurred many times. The chain uses TRBV3-1 and TRBJ2-3, with 8 nucleotides matching TRBD2. Germline V gene sequence: CDR1 LGHDT, CDR2 YNNKEL (reference sequence). CDR3 size: 17 residues. V shed 0 bases and J 4 bases; nucleotides not matched to a gene: 9. DNA of the CDR3: TGTGCCAGCAGCCAAGATTGGCGGGGGGCAGGGGCAGATACGCAGTATTTT. Amino acids: CASSQDWRGAGADTQYF.

The table lists this clonotype with many counts. V usage is TRBV7-3 and J usage is TRBJ2-3; no clear D. The CDR3 length is 14 residues. The germline CDR1 and CDR2 sequences are SGHTA and FQGTGA. Trimming shortened V by 3 bases and J by 2 bases, and 9 bases separated the two germline ends. Here the CDR3 reads CASSLAQTTDTQYF. The CDR3 bases are TGTGCCAGCAGCTTGGCCCAGACCACAGATACGCAGTATTTT.

In this sample, this clonotype is medium-sized. This sequence joins TRBV5-4 and TRBJ2-1; 8 bases fit TRBD2. The germline gives CDR1 SGHNT, CDR2 YYREEE (reference sequence). The CDR3 totals 15 residues. The trim removed 1 base at V and 8 bases at J, leaving 8 bases unmatched. CDR3 nucleotide sequence: TGTGCCAGCAGCTTGAAGTCTAGCGGGTGGGATGAGCAGTTCTTC. Translated, it gives CASSLKSSGWDEQFF.

This clonotype showed up many times. The V gene is TRBV20-1, the J gene TRBJ2-7; 8 bases map to TRBD1. This CDR3 region has 12 residues. Germline CDR1 reads DFQATT; CDR2 reads SNEGSKA (reference sequence). V lost 5 bases, J lost 5 bases, and 5 bases stayed unmatched. CDR3 residues: CSAPGQGDEQYF. CDR3 coding DNA: TGCAGTGCTCCCGGACAGGGAGACGAGCAGTACTTC.